The 6 T cell receptor beta chains below all came from one sample that was sequenced in a study of early T cells in non-severe SARS-CoV-2 infection (dated by TCRdb to the early 2020s). Libraries were made using 5' RACE. TCRdb records NextSeq 500 as the sequencer. The public reads were run again by TCRdb, first through fastp at Q25 and then through MiXCR, and only productive beta chains were kept. CDR3 protein sequences are deduplicated, and each keeps its most common genes and DNA. The sample table lists some 45,000 distinct CDR3 sequences, 3.5% to 5% of them with a count of one. The ten largest make up roughly 6.4% of the sample. The material sequenced was whole blood. These receptors all come from an adult who was a healthcare worker with PCR-confirmed SARS-CoV-2 infection or an uninfected control (not recorded which).

The V call is TRBV6-6, the J call TRBJ2-5, with no clear D. Trimming stripped 5 bases from V and 5 bases from J, with 9 bases between. Germline V gene sequence: CDR1 MNHNY, CDR2 SVGAGI (reference sequence). The CDR3 runs 12 residues. CDR3 bases: TGTGCCAGCAGTGCTGAATGGGAGACCCAGTACTTC. It translates to CASSAEWETQYF.

The chain couples TRBV3-2 to TRBJ2-3; the D segment call TRBD1 is taken from the table without a DNA check. TRBV3-2 is labeled a pseudogene. The CDR3 totals 19 residues. CDR3 DNA: TGTGCCAACAGCCAAATTGGTTGGGATGGCGGGACCCGCGGAGATACGCAGTATTTT. This codes for CANSQIGWDGGTRGDTQYF.

In DNA form, the CDR3 reads TGTGCCAGCAGCCAAGGAGGACTAGCAGGCGAGCAGTTCTTC. This gives the protein CASSQGGLAGEQFF. This rearrangement joins TRBV4-2 to TRBJ2-1; 8 bases agree with TRBD2. CDR1 is LGHNA, CDR2 YNFKEQ, per germline. This CDR3 spans 14 amino acids. The V and J ends lost 1 base and 10 bases, in that order; junction bases with no gene match: 6.

The table lists this clonotype with a few counts. This rearrangement joins TRBV29-1 to TRBJ2-1; the D gene is possibly TRBD1 (7 bases). Germline assignment: CDR1 SQVTM and CDR2 ANQGSEA. V was cut by 4 bases and J by 8 bases, with 12 bases left in between. The CDR3 is 12 amino acids. CDR3 residues: CSVAEGADEQFF. CDR3 nucleotide sequence: TGCAGCGTTGCGGAGGGGGCGGATGAGCAGTTCTTC.

A remark on this clonotype: At one of its ends the junction is not consistent with the germline gene, which may arise from a read error. This chain uses TRBV20-1 with TRBJ2-3; 8 bases align to TRBD1. This CDR3 comprises 13 residues. CDR1 is DFQATT, CDR2 SNEGSKA, per germline (reference sequence). The CDR3 region is CSARDRGRDTQYF. In nucleotides, the CDR3 is TGCAGTGCTCGAGACAGGGGAAGAGATACGCAGTATTTT.

This clonotype has a count of ten or more. This chain joins TRBV5-1 and TRBJ2-5; weak D call: TRBD1 (6 bases). The germline V and J ends were trimmed by 4 bases and 2 bases, with 15 bases remaining between them. This CDR3 has 15 residues. Germline CDR1 is SGHRS and CDR2 is YFSETQ. CDR3 in DNA: TGCGCCAGCAGCGGCGCTCAGGGGACACAAGAGACCCAGTACTTC. This gives the protein CASSGAQGTQETQYF.